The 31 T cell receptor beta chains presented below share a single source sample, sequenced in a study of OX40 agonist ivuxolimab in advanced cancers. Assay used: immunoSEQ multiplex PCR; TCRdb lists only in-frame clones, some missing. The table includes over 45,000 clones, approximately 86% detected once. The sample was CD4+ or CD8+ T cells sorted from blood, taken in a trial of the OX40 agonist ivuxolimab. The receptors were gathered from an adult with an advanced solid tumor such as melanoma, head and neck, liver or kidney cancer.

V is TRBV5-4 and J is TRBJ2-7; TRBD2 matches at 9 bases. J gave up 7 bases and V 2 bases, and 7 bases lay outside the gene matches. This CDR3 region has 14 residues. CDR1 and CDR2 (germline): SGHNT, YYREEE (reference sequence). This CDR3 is CASSLAGGPLEQYF. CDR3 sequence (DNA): TGTGCCAGCAGCTTAGCGGGAGGACCCTTAGAGCAGTACTTC.

The CDR3 sequence is CASSLVPPEETQYF. As DNA, the CDR3 is TGTGCCAGCAGTTTAGTGCCCCCGGAGGAGACCCAGTACTTC. The chain joins TRBV28 to TRBJ2-5, with D hard to call. V dropped 2 bases and J dropped 5 bases, with 12 bases sitting between them. Germline V gene lookup returns CDR1 MDHEN and CDR2 SYDVKM. This CDR3 contains 14 residues.

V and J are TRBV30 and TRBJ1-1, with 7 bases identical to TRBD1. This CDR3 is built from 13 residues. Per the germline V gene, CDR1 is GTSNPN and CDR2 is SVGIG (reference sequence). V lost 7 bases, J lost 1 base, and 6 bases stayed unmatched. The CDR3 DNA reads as TGTGCCTATTCACAGGGGCGGAACACTGAAGCTTTCTTT. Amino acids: CAYSQGRNTEAFF. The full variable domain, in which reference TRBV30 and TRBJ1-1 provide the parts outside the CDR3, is SQTIHQWPATLVQPVGSPLSLECTVEGTSNPNLYWYRQAAGRGLQLLFYSVGIGQISSEVPQNLSASRPQDRQFILSSKKLLLSDSGFYLCAYSQGRNTEAFFGQGTRLTVV.

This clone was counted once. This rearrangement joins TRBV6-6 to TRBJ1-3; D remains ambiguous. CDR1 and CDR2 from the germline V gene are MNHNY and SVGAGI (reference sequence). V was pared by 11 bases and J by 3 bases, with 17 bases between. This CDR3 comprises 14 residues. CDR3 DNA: TGTGCCTCCACCTCCCCAGCCTATGGAAACACCATATATTTT. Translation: CASTSPAYGNTIYF.

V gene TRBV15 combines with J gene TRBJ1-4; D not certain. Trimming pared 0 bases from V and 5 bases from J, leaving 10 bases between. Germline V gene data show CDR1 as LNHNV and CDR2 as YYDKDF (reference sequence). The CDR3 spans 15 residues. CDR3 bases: TGTGCCACCAGCAGAGATAGGTCAGCGAATGAAAAACTGTTTTTT. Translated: CATSRDRSANEKLFF.

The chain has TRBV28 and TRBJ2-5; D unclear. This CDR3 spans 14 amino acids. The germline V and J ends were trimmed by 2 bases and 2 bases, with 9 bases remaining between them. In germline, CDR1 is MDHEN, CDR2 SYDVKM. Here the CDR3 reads CASSLRALQETQYF. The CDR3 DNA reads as TGTGCCAGCAGTTTACGGGCCCTTCAAGAGACCCAGTACTTC.

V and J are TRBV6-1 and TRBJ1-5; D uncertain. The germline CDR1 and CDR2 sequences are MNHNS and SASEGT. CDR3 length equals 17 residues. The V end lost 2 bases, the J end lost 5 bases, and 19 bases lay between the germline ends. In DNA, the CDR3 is TGTGCCAGCAGTGAAATTAGGAATTCCCTAAGGGATCAGCCCCAGCATTTT. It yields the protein CASSEIRNSLRDQPQHF.

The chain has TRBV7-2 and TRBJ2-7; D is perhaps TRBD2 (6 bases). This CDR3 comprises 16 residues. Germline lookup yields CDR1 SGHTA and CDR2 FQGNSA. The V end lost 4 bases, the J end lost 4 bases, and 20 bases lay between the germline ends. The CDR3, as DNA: TGTGCCAGCAGCTCGGGGGTTGCTGACCTGATTTACGAGCAGTACTTC. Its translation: CASSSGVADLIYEQYF.

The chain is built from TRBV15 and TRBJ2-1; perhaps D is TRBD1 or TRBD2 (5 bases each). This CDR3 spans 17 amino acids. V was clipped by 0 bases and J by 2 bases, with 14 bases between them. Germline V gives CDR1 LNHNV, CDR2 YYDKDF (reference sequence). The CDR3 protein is CATSRDRGYLTYNEQFF. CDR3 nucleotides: TGTGCCACCAGCAGAGATCGGGGCTACCTAACCTACAATGAGCAGTTCTTC.

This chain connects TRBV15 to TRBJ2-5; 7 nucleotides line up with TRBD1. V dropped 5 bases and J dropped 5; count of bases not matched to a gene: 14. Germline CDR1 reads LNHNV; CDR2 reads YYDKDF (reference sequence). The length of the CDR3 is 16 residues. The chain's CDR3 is CATSATLQGIGETQYF. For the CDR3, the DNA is TGTGCCACCAGCGCGACATTACAGGGGATAGGGGAGACCCAGTACTTC.

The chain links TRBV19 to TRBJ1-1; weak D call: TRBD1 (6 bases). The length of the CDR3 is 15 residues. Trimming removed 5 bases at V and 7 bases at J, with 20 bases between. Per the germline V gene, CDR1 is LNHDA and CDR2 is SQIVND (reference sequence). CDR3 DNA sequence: TGTGCCAGTAGTCGAGCGGGGGGGGCCTTAAATGAAGCTTTCTTT. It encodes CASSRAGGALNEAFF.

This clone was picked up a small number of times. CDR3 loop: CASSLLGSRGYTF. The DNA for the CDR3 is TGTGCCAGCAGCCTCTTGGGGTCTCGGGGCTACACCTTC. V and J are TRBV21-1 and TRBJ1-2. TRBV21-1 is a pseudogene locus. This CDR3 has 13 amino acids.

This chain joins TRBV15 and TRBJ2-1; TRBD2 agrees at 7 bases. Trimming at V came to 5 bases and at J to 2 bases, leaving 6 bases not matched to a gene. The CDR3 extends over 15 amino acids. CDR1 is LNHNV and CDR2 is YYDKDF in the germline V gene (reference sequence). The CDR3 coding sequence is TGTGCCACCAGCCTTGGGGGGGGGACCTACAATGAGCAGTTCTTC. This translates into CATSLGGGTYNEQFF.

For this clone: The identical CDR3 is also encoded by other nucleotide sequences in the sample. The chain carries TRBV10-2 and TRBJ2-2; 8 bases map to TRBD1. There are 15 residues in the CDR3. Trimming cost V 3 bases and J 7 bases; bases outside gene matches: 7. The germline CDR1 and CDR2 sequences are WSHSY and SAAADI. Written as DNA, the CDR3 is TGCGCCAGCAGTGAAGGCCAGGGGGCGGGCGGGGAGCTGTTTTTT. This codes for CASSEGQGAGGELFF.

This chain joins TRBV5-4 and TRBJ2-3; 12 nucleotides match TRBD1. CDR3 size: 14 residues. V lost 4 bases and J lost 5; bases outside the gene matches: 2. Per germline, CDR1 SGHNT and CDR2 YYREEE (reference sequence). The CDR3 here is CASSRDRGQDTQYF. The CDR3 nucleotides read TGTGCCAGCAGCAGGGACAGGGGGCAAGATACGCAGTATTTT.

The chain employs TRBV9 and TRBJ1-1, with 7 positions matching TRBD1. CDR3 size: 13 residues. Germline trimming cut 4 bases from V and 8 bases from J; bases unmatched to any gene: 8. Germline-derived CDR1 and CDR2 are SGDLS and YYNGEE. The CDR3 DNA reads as TGTGCCAGCAGCCCCTCCGAGGGACAGGAAGCTTTCTTT. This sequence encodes CASSPSEGQEAFF.

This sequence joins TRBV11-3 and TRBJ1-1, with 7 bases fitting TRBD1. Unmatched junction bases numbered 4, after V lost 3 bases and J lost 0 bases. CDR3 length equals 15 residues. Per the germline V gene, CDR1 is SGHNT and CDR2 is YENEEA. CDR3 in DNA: TGTGCCAGCAGCTTGGGAGGGGGCGTGAACACTGAAGCTTTCTTT. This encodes CASSLGGGVNTEAFF.

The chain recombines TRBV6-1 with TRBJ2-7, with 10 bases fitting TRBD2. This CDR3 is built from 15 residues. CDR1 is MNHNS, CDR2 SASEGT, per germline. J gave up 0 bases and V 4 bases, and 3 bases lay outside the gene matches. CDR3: CASSASSGGSYEQYF. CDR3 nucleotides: TGTGCCAGCAGTGCGTCTAGCGGGGGCTCCTACGAGCAGTACTTC.

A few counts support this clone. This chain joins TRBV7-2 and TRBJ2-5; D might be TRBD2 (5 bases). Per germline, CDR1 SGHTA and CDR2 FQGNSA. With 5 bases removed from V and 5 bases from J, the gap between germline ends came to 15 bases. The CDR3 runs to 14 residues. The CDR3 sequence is CASSRDRGGETQYF. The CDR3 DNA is TGTGCCAGCAGCCGCGACCGGGGTGGGGAGACCCAGTACTTC.

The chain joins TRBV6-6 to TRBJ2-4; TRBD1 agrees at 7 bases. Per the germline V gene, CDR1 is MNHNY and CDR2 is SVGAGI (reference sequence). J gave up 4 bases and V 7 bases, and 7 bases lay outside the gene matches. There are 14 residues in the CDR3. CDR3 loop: CASNLRDRKNIQYF. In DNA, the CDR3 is TGTGCCAGCAACCTCCGGGACAGAAAAAACATTCAGTACTTC.

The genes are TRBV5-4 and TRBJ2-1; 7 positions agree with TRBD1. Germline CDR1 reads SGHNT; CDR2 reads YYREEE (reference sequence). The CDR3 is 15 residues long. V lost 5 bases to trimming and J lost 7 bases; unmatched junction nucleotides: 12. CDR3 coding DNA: TGTGCCAGCAGTACAGGGGAACTCCTACGAAATGAGCAGTTCTTC. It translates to CASSTGELLRNEQFF.

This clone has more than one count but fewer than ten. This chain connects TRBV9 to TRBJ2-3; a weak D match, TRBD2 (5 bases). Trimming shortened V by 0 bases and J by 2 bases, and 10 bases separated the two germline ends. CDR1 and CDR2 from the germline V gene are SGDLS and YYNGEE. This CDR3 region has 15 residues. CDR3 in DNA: TGTGCCAGCAGCGTAGGAGGGAGACTCACAGATACGCAGTATTTT. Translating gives CASSVGGRLTDTQYF.

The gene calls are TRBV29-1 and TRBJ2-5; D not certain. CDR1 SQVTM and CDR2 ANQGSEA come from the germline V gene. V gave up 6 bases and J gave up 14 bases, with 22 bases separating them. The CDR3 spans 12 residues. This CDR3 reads CSVATNRAHVYF. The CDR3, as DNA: TGCAGCGTCGCTACGAACCGCGCCCATGTATACTTC.

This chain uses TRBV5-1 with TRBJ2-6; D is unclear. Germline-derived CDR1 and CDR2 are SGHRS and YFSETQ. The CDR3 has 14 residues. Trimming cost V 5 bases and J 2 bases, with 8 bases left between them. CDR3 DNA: TGCGCCAGCAGATACGACGCTGGGGCCAACGTCCTGACTTTC. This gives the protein CASRYDAGANVLTF.

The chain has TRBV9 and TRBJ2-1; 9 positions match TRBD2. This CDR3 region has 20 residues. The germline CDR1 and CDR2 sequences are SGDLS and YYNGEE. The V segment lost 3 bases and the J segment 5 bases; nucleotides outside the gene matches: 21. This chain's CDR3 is CASSGHRKGLRAGGNNEQFF. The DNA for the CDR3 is TGTGCCAGCAGCGGACATCGGAAGGGCCTTAGGGCGGGAGGGAACAATGAGCAGTTCTTC.

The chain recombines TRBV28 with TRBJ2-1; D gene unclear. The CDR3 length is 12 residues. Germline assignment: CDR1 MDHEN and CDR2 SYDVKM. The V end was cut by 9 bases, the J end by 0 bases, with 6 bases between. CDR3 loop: CASTGSYNEQFF. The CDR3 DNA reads TGTGCCAGTACGGGCTCCTACAATGAGCAGTTCTTC.

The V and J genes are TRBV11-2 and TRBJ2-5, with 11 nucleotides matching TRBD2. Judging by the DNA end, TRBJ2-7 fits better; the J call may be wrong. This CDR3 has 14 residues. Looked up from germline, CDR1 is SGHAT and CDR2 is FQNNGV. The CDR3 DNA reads TGTGCCAGCAGCCCGGGACTAGCGGAGACCGAGCAGTACTTC. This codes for CASSPGLAETEQYF.

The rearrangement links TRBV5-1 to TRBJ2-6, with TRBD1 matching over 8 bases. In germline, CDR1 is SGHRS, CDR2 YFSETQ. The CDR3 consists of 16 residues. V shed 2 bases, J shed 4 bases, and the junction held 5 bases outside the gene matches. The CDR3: CASSLVWTGGANVLTF. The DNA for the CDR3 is TGCGCCAGCAGCTTAGTCTGGACAGGGGGGGCCAACGTCCTGACTTTC.

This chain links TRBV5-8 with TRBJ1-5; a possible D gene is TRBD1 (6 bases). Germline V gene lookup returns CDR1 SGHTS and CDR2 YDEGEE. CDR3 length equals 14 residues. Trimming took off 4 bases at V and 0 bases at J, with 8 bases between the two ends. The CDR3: CASSRDISNQPQHF. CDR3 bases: TGTGCCAGCAGCCGGGACATTAGCAATCAGCCCCAGCATTTT.

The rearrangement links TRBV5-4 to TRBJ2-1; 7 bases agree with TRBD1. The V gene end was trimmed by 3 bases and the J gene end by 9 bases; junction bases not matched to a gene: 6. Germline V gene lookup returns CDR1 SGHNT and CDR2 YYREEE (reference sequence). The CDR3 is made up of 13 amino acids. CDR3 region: CASSWRGGGEQFF. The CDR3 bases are TGTGCCAGCAGCTGGAGAGGGGGCGGTGAGCAGTTCTTC.

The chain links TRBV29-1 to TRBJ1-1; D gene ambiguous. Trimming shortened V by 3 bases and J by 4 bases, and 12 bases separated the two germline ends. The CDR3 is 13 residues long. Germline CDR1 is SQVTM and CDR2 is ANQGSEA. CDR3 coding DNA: TGCAGCGTTGACGGCCTTACGAGCACTGAAGCTTTCTTT. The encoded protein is CSVDGLTSTEAFF.